This TCR beta chain was captured by sequencing in a study of control samples from healthy donors and cancer patients. The repertoire was sequenced with immunoSEQ multiplex PCR; TCRdb's copy has only in-frame clones and lacks some. The sample yields around 250,000 clones, about four fifths seen once. The trim removed 3 bases at V and 10 bases at J, leaving 4 bases unmatched. The CDR3 is 13 amino acids. Germline lookup yields CDR1 LNHDA and CDR2 SQIVND (reference sequence). Sequenced input: PBMCs. The clonotype was recovered from a woman aged 55-70 years with lung cancer. The V and J genes are TRBV19 and TRBJ1-4; TRBD1 matches at 8 bases. CDR3 protein: CASSIRGRGKLFF. The CDR3 DNA is TGTGCCAGTAGTATCAGGGGGCGGGGAAAACTGTTTTTT.